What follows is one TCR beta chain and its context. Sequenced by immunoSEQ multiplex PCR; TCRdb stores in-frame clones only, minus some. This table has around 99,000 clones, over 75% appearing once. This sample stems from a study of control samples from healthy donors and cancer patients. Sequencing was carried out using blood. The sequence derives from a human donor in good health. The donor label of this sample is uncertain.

Here the CDR3 reads CASGDRGLGNYGYTF. For the CDR3, the DNA is TGTGCCAGCGGGGACAGGGGTTTGGGTAACTATGGCTACACCTTC. V and J are TRBV7-2 and TRBJ1-2, with TRBD1 matching 10 bases. The V gene's germline CDR1 is SGHTA and CDR2 FQGNSA. V was pared by 8 bases and J by 1 base, with 7 bases of the junction left unmatched. This CDR3 comprises 15 residues.